These 30 T cell receptor beta chains were sequenced from one sample in a study of shared clonotypes between healthy human individuals (dated by TCRdb to 2020 to 2022). The library was prepared using the immunoSEQ multiplex PCR assay. Drawn from immuneACCESS, this table holds only the in-frame rearrangements with V and J called that TCRdb kept. Clones are partly lost; checked studies trace under half to an unresolved V gene and leave the rest unexplained. The sample table lists 2 million to 2.5 million clones, approximately 94% of them with a count of one. The ten biggest clones cover around 0.13% of the sample. The sequenced sample consisted of naive CD4+ T cells sorted from blood. The cell subset or site label of this sample denotes: CD45RA+ positively selected. Receptors were obtained from a young man in good health.

V gene TRBV7-8 combines with J gene TRBJ2-7; 10 bases align to TRBD2. Germline values: CDR1 SGHVS, CDR2 FQNEAQ. V trimming: 5 bases; J trimming: 8 bases; junction bases outside the gene matches: 12. The CDR3 covers 15 residues. The CDR3 region has the DNA TGTGCCAGCAGCCAGGCTACTAGCGGGGAATACCAGCAGTACTTC. Protein: CASSQATSGEYQQYF. Complete variable domain (other parts from reference TRBV7-8 and TRBJ2-7): GAGVSQSPRYKVAKRGQDVALRCDPISGHVSLFWYQQALGQGPEFLTYFQNEAQLDKSGLPSDRFFAERPEGSVSTLKIQRTQQEDSAVYLCASSQATSGEYQQYFGPGTRLTVT.

The chain is built from TRBV7-2 and TRBJ2-3; TRBD2 aligns across 8 bases. Per germline, CDR1 SGHTA and CDR2 FQGNSA. The CDR3 runs to 14 residues. Trimming removed 6 bases from V and 6 bases from J; junction bases left unmatched: 8. The CDR3 DNA is TGTGCCAGCAGACCAGCGGGAGTTGGGGATACGCAGTATTTT. As protein: CASRPAGVGDTQYF.

This chain connects TRBV7-6 to TRBJ2-6; 7 bases line up with TRBD1. The V gene's germline CDR1 is SGHVS and CDR2 FNYEAQ. The CDR3 has 14 residues. Losses at the gene ends were 5 bases for V and 9 bases for J; bases not matched to a gene: 7. CDR3 sequence (DNA): TGTGCCAGCAGCCCCCGGGACAGCCTCAACGTCCTGACTTTC. As protein: CASSPRDSLNVLTF.

This chain links TRBV28 with TRBJ1-2; unclear D gene. Trimming removed 4 bases at V and 4 bases at J, with 16 bases between. CDR1 and CDR2 (germline): MDHEN, SYDVKM. The CDR3 consists of 15 residues. CDR3 sequence reads: CASSYTRGISYGYTF. CDR3 nucleotides: TGTGCCAGCAGTTATACACGAGGGATCAGCTATGGCTACACCTTC.

The chain employs TRBV10-1 and TRBJ2-2, with D tentatively TRBD1 or TRBD2 (6 bases each). Trimming pared 6 bases from V and 5 bases from J, leaving 13 bases between. This CDR3 comprises 14 residues. Germline V gene data show CDR1 as WNHNN and CDR2 as SYGVQD (reference sequence). The CDR3 region has the DNA TGCGCCAGCAGCGGGCCGGGGGCAACCGGGGAGCTGTTTTTT. This encodes CASSGPGATGELFF.

This rearrangement joins TRBV7-9 to TRBJ2-7; D tentatively fits TRBD1 or TRBD2 (5 bases each). The CDR3 contains 16 residues. CDR1 and CDR2 from the germline V gene are SEHNR and FQNEAQ (reference sequence). With 5 bases removed from V and 5 bases from J, the gap between germline ends came to 22 bases. CDR3 DNA: TGTGCCAGCAGCCGGGGCCAGGGAATGGGACGGGACGAGCAGTACTTC. Protein sequence: CASSRGQGMGRDEQYF.

Worth noting for this clone: The same CDR3 also results from other DNA sequences found in this sample. The chain combines TRBV2 with TRBJ2-7; unclear D gene. Trimming removed 3 bases from V and 2 bases from J, with 8 bases in between. Per germline, CDR1 SNHLY and CDR2 FYNNEI. The CDR3 runs 13 residues. In DNA, the CDR3 is TGTGCCAGCAGTGATGGCAGACCCTACGAGCAGTACTTC. Protein: CASSDGRPYEQYF.

This chain uses TRBV4-2 with TRBJ1-6; D gene uncertain. The CDR3 loop spans 15 amino acids. Germline CDR1 is LGHNA and CDR2 is YNFKEQ. V shed 1 base and J shed 5 bases, with 9 bases lying between them. CDR3: CASSQALGNNSPLHF. Here the CDR3 DNA reads TGTGCCAGCAGCCAAGCCCTGGGGAATAATTCACCCCTCCACTTT.

The CDR3, as DNA: TGCGCCAGCAGCAGCGGGACAGGTGAAGAAAAACTGTTTTTT. The encoded protein is CASSSGTGEEKLFF. This chain connects TRBV5-1 to TRBJ1-4; 8 bases are shared with TRBD1. This CDR3 region has 14 residues. CDR1 SGHRS and CDR2 YFSETQ come from the germline V gene. Trimming took 4 bases from V and 8 from J; bases not matched to a gene: 7.

The V call is TRBV7-9, the J call TRBJ1-3, with D tentatively TRBD1 (5 bases). V lost 6 bases, J lost 3 bases, and 15 bases lay in between. This CDR3 region has 15 residues. Germline CDR1 is SEHNR and CDR2 is FQNEAQ (reference sequence). CDR3 sequence reads: CASSRETVGGNTIYF. In nucleotides, the CDR3 is TGTGCCAGCAGTCGGGAGACAGTCGGTGGAAACACCATATATTTT.

The chain couples TRBV6-6 to TRBJ2-5, with a tentative D call TRBD1 (5 bases). The CDR3 sequence is 13 residues long. The V gene's germline CDR1 is MNHNY and CDR2 SVGAGI (reference sequence). The V gene lost 6 bases and the J gene lost 5 bases, with 13 bases spanning the gap. Here the CDR3 DNA reads TGTGCCAGCAGCCTGTTCTCAGGGGAGACCCAGTACTTC. Translating it yields CASSLFSGETQYF.

The chain employs TRBV7-3 and TRBJ2-1; tentatively, D is TRBD1 (5 bases). V shed 2 bases and J shed 0 bases, with 8 bases lying between them. In germline, CDR1 is SGHTA, CDR2 FQGTGA. The CDR3 spans 15 residues. The CDR3 reads CASSLWTSSYNEQFF. CDR3 coding DNA: TGTGCCAGCAGCTTATGGACAAGCTCCTACAATGAGCAGTTCTTC.

The chain has TRBV21-1 and TRBJ2-5; the table's D call, TRBD1, has no DNA check behind it. TRBV21-1 is a listed pseudogene. The CDR3 is made up of 13 amino acids. The DNA for the CDR3 is TGTGCCACTAATGGACAGGGGATGGAGACCCAGTACTTC. Protein sequence: CATNGQGMETQYF.

This clone has a single count. V gene TRBV18 combines with J gene TRBJ1-1; 7 bases match TRBD1. Looked up from germline, CDR1 is KGHSH and CDR2 is LQKENI. The CDR3 length is 14 residues. V lost 1 base to trimming and J lost 3 bases; unmatched junction nucleotides: 2. The CDR3 sequence is CASSPQGQDTEAFF. The CDR3 DNA reads as TGTGCCAGCTCACCACAAGGACAGGACACTGAAGCTTTCTTT.

The rearrangement uses TRBV28 and TRBJ2-1; the D is unclear. CDR3 size: 13 residues. In germline, CDR1 is MDHEN, CDR2 SYDVKM. Trimming stripped 3 bases from V and 7 bases from J, with 10 bases between. As DNA, the CDR3 is TGTGCCAGCAGTTTTGTCGCCCCGAATGAGCAGTTCTTC. Translated, it gives CASSFVAPNEQFF.

This chain uses TRBV29-1 with TRBJ1-2, with D maybe TRBD1 (5 bases). Germline V lookup: CDR1 SQVTM, CDR2 ANQGSEA. V gave up 4 bases and J gave up 3 bases, with 12 bases separating them. This CDR3 has 13 residues. The CDR3 loop reads CSVGGAWDYGYTF. In nucleotides, the CDR3 is TGCAGCGTTGGCGGGGCGTGGGACTATGGCTACACCTTC.

The V and J genes are TRBV6-5 and TRBJ1-1, with 7 nucleotides matching TRBD1. Looked up from germline, CDR1 is MNHEY and CDR2 is SVGAGI. The CDR3 covers 14 residues. Trimming at V came to 4 bases and at J to 8 bases, leaving 10 bases not matched to a gene. The CDR3 nucleotides read TGTGCCAGCAGTTTACTGACAGGGTCGGTGGAAGCTTTCTTT. It yields the protein CASSLLTGSVEAFF.

The rearrangement joins TRBV9 to TRBJ2-2; 7 bases align to TRBD1. Unmatched junction bases numbered 4, after V lost 1 base and J lost 1 base. The CDR3 covers 16 residues. Germline V CDR1 and CDR2: SGDLS, YYNGEE. CDR3 nucleotide sequence: TGTGCCAGCAGCGTAACGGGACAGATGAACACCGGGGAGCTGTTTTTT. Protein: CASSVTGQMNTGELFF.

The rearrangement joins TRBV5-6 to TRBJ2-7, with D possibly matching TRBD2 (5 bases). Germline V CDR1 and CDR2: SGHDT, YYEEEE. Deletions cut 2 bases from V and 2 bases from J, with 14 bases between. This CDR3 is 15 amino acids long. CDR3 region: CASSFRGGSAYEQYF. The CDR3 DNA reads TGTGCCAGCAGCTTTCGTGGCGGGTCAGCCTACGAGCAGTACTTC.

This chain joins TRBV5-5 and TRBJ2-7; a possible D gene is TRBD2 (6 bases). Trimming pared 5 bases from V and 3 bases from J, leaving 21 bases between. Germline values: CDR1 SGHKS, CDR2 YYEKEE (reference sequence). CDR3 length: 16 residues. The CDR3 loop reads CASSQGPGDLGYEQYF. In DNA, the CDR3 is TGTGCCAGCAGTCAAGGCCCGGGGGACCTAGGCTACGAGCAGTACTTC.

There are a few counts of this clone. Here the CDR3 DNA reads TGTGCCATCAGTGATTCGGCTGAAGCTTTCTTT. Translated: CAISDSAEAFF. V is TRBV10-3 and J is TRBJ1-1; D gene uncertain. Trimming shortened V by 3 bases and J by 6 bases, and 5 bases separated the two germline ends. This CDR3 is 11 amino acids long. Germline CDR1 ENHRY, CDR2 SYGVKD.

With respect to this clone: One end of the junction fails to match germline, which may point to a read error. The chain is built from TRBV10-3 and TRBJ2-4; 9 nucleotides align to TRBD1. Looked up from germline, CDR1 is ENHRY and CDR2 is SYGVKD. The CDR3 runs to 13 residues. The CDR3 sequence: CAISESGGQGIRF. In DNA, the CDR3 is TGTGCCATCAGTGAGTCAGGAGGACAGGGGATACGCTTC.

CDR3 sequence (DNA): TGTGCCTGGAGTGTACCGGGATTCAATCAGCCCCAGCATTTT. It translates to CAWSVPGFNQPQHF. The gene calls are TRBV30 and TRBJ1-5; D uncertain. The V end lost 0 bases, the J end lost 3 bases, and 9 bases lay between the germline ends. CDR3 length equals 14 residues. CDR1 is GTSNPN and CDR2 is SVGIG in the germline V gene (reference sequence).

As concerns this clone: The sample contains more than one DNA sequence encoding this CDR3. The CDR3 DNA reads as TGTGCCAGCAGTTTTGGGGCTAACTATGGCTACACCTTC. Protein: CASSFGANYGYTF. The chain has TRBV7-9 and TRBJ1-2; D not certain. Trimming took off 6 bases at V and 0 bases at J, with 8 bases between the two ends. The germline gives CDR1 SEHNR, CDR2 FQNEAQ (reference sequence). The CDR3 is 13 residues long.

This clone was seen a single time. The genes are TRBV30 and TRBJ1-2, with 7 nucleotides matching TRBD1. In germline, CDR1 is GTSNPN, CDR2 SVGIG (reference sequence). This CDR3 is built from 12 residues. With 3 bases clipped from V and 10 bases from J, the junction kept 8 bases outside the gene matches. CDR3 protein: CAWRAQTGPYTF. CDR3 coding DNA: TGTGCCTGGAGGGCTCAGACAGGGCCCTACACCTTC.

The chain links TRBV6-1 to TRBJ1-6; D is uncertain. CDR1 is MNHNS and CDR2 is SASEGT in the germline V gene. The CDR3 runs to 13 residues. With 4 bases removed from V and 5 bases from J, the gap between germline ends came to 6 bases. The CDR3 is CASSATNNSPLHF. CDR3 coding DNA: TGTGCCAGCAGTGCCACCAATAATTCACCCCTCCACTTT.

This chain joins TRBV6-1 and TRBJ1-2, with TRBD1 matching over 7 bases. Trimming at V came to 5 bases and at J to 2 bases, leaving 5 bases not matched to a gene. CDR3 size: 14 residues. Per the germline V gene, CDR1 is MNHNS and CDR2 is SASEGT. CDR3 loop: CASSKTGLNYGYTF. CDR3 DNA sequence: TGTGCCAGCAGTAAGACAGGGCTAAACTATGGCTACACCTTC.

The chain recombines TRBV10-3 with TRBJ1-2, with D uncertain. The CDR3 is 15 residues long. V was shortened by 10 bases and J by 7 bases, with 25 bases between the two germline ends. From germline, CDR1 is ENHRY and CDR2 SYGVKD. The chain's CDR3 is CATLYQGVGPGGYTF. CDR3 in DNA: TGTGCCACCCTCTATCAAGGAGTGGGCCCAGGTGGCTACACCTTC.

This clone has just a few counts. In nucleotides, the CDR3 is TGTGCCAGCAGACCGGACAGGGGGCGCGAGAACTATGGCTACACCTTC. Protein product: CASRPDRGRENYGYTF. The rearrangement uses TRBV7-2 and TRBJ1-2; 11 nucleotides agree with TRBD1. Germline V gene sequence: CDR1 SGHTA, CDR2 FQGNSA. V was clipped by 6 bases and J by 2 bases; unmatched bases: 8. There are 16 residues in the CDR3.

The chain combines TRBV19 with TRBJ2-2, with 9 positions matching TRBD2. The CDR3 consists of 18 residues. The germline gives CDR1 LNHDA, CDR2 SQIVND (reference sequence). V lost 5 bases to trimming and J lost 2 bases; unmatched junction nucleotides: 12. CDR3 in amino acids: CASSPSGLLAGNTGELFF. The CDR3, as DNA: TGTGCCAGTAGTCCCTCTGGTCTTCTAGCGGGAAACACCGGGGAGCTGTTTTTT. Full variable domain (outside the CDR3, taken from reference TRBV19 and TRBJ2-2): DGGITQSPKYLFRKEGQNVTLSCEQNLNHDAMYWYRQDPGQGLRLIYYSQIVNDFQKGDIAEGYSVSREKKESFPLTVTSAQKNPTAFYLCASSPSGLLAGNTGELFFGEGSRLTVL.